The subject of this entry is one T cell receptor beta chain. No cognate antigen has been identified for it. Nothing much larger sits one base from this clone, and base qualities are not available. This entry is derived from a study of blood T cell repertoires in COVID-19 (dated by TCRdb to 2020 to 2021). For the study in its entirety: Samples covering the acute and convalescent phases of COVID-19 were provided by collaborators in the United States, Italy and Spain. The material from the prospective study consisted of cDNA or gDNA derived from T cells, B-cell-depleted T cells, or PBMCs. Deeply sampled blood TCRbeta repertoires from subjects exposed to, actively infected with, or recovered from COVID-19 were included in the dataset. The repertoires were released in a freely available public database intended as a resource for research on the immune response to SARS-CoV-2. Samples came from the ongoing ImmuneRACE study (first 160 participants) plus 1,254 subjects from 6 global collaborators. The sample metadata nearly always contained a de-identified subject ID, COVID-19 status, age in years and sex. HLA class I and class II types, where available, came from metadata supplied by the sample provider rather than from assay-based typing. Overall study results and their limits: The quantity of clinical and demographic metadata differed by source and by participant and was supplied without curation.

The collaborating institutions used their own protocols to collect whole blood in K2EDTA tubes. Collaborator samples were shipped for TCRbeta analysis as frozen whole blood, isolated PBMCs, or DNA extracted from either sample type. The immunoSEQ Assay, a bias-controlled multiplex PCR, was used to amplify TCRbeta CDR3 regions from genomic DNA. The published analysis was carried out like this. The number of nucleated cells in each sample was estimated from the amplification of reference gene primers within the assay. To quantify the absolute abundance of each unique TCRbeta CDR3 rearrangement, sequence reads were collapsed and filtered. For each sample, productive Simpson clonality was calculated as the square root of Simpson's diversity index over productive rearrangements. As stored in TCRdb, this immuneACCESS dataset retains in-frame rearrangements with V and J assigned. A fraction of the clones does not appear; measured against another copy, unresolved V genes explain less than half of the discrepancy, and the remainder lacks a known reason. D and trimming come from the DNA, and the V and J calls and clone size come from that table. For this sample the table gives around 200,000 clones, of which approximately 86% were detected only once. Together, the top ten hold 2.7% of the sample.

The CDR3 runs 14 amino acids, cysteine and phenylalanine included. Of the read, only the CDR3 DNA is kept; its 42 bases are in frame from base 1. CDR1 and CDR2 are read off the germline V gene as SNHLY and FYNNEI. V loses 6 bases, J loses 6 bases, and the germline ends lie 15 bases apart. The sequence was obtained from a man aged 35-49 years with active or convalescent COVID-19. The sample taken for sequencing was peripheral blood. The chain is made from TRBV2 and TRBJ1-5; TRBD1 could be the D gene, as 6 bases match. CDR3 region: CASRVQGWGQPQHF. The nucleotide sequence is given as TGTGCCAGCAGGGTACAGGGTTGGGGTCAGCCCCAGCATTTT.